The 12 T cell receptor beta chains given below trace back to one sample, sequenced in a study of CD8 T cells in ankylosing spondylitis. MiXCR, applied by TCRdb to the 5' RACE reads, yields one record per CDR3 protein. The table has about 66,000 distinct CDR3 sequences, about 6.2% seen once. Sequencing was performed on synovial fluid, either unsorted or a sorted T cell fraction (not recorded which). The source is a male donor with ankylosing spondylitis.

This clonotype was found a few times. The V call is TRBV20-1, the J call TRBJ2-7, with 8 bases that match TRBD2. Germline CDR1 is DFQATT and CDR2 is SNEGSKA (reference sequence). J lost 3 bases, V lost 6 bases, and 19 bases had no gene match. CDR3 length: 17 residues. CDR3 DNA: TGCAGTGCCACAGACCCTTTTGGTGTGGGGACTAGCTACGAGCAGTACTTC. This gives the protein CSATDPFGVGTSYEQYF.

This clonotype occurred many times. The chain combines TRBV29-1 with TRBJ2-1; 11 bases agree with TRBD2. CDR3 length: 14 residues. Germline lookup yields CDR1 SQVTM and CDR2 ANQGSEA. Trimming at V came to 7 bases and at J to 6 bases, leaving 8 bases not matched to a gene. This chain's CDR3 is CSAPTSGTPNEQFF. CDR3 nucleotide sequence: TGCAGCGCCCCGACTAGCGGGACGCCCAATGAGCAGTTCTTC.

Many counts were recorded for this clonotype. This chain joins TRBV12-3 or TRBV12-4 and TRBJ2-2, with D perhaps TRBD2 (5 bases). Trimming removed 2 bases from V and 6 bases from J, with 13 bases in between. There are 15 residues in the CDR3. CDR3 loop: CASSLSSGSAGELFF. The DNA of the CDR3 is TGTGCCAGCAGTTTATCATCGGGGAGCGCCGGGGAGCTGTTTTTT.

This clonotype was counted at least ten times. For the CDR3, the DNA is TGTGCCAGCAGTTTAGGTCTTTCGGCAGGGCAAGCTTTCTTT. Its protein product is CASSLGLSAGQAFF. V and J are TRBV28 and TRBJ1-1, with TRBD1 as a possible D gene (5 bases). The CDR3 is 14 residues long. Germline V gene data show CDR1 as MDHEN and CDR2 as SYDVKM. The V and J ends lost 2 bases and 9 bases respectively, with 16 bases between them.

There are many counts of this clonotype. The genes are TRBV7-9 and TRBJ2-7; D is unresolved. V lost 3 bases and J lost 6, with 15 bases in between. Germline CDR1 reads SEHNR; CDR2 reads FQNEAQ (reference sequence). The CDR3 sequence is 14 residues long. CDR3 protein: CASSFDQYLSEQYF. Here the CDR3 DNA reads TGTGCCAGCAGCTTCGACCAGTATCTCAGCGAGCAGTACTTC.

This clonotype has ten or more counts. The V call is TRBV18, the J call TRBJ1-3, with 7 bases aligning to TRBD1. The CDR3 is 18 residues long. Germline trimming cut 3 bases from V and 2 bases from J; bases unmatched to any gene: 13. Looked up from germline, CDR1 is KGHSH and CDR2 is LQKENI. CDR3 sequence reads: CASSPQTGPPFAGNTIYF. Here the CDR3 DNA reads TGTGCCAGCTCACCCCAGACAGGGCCTCCCTTCGCTGGAAACACCATATATTTT.

At least ten counts were recorded for this clonotype. This chain connects TRBV7-6 to TRBJ2-7, with 13 nucleotides matching TRBD2. This CDR3 comprises 18 residues. V trimming: 0 bases; J trimming: 5 bases; junction bases outside the gene matches: 10. Per the germline V gene, CDR1 is SGHVS and CDR2 is FNYEAQ. The CDR3 sequence: CASSLATGLAGIPNEQYF. The CDR3 coding sequence is TGTGCCAGCAGCTTAGCGACGGGACTAGCGGGAATACCTAACGAGCAGTACTTC.

This clonotype occurred a few times. The rearrangement joins TRBV6-6 to TRBJ2-5; D is ambiguous. In germline, CDR1 is MNHNY, CDR2 SVGAGI (reference sequence). CDR3 length: 12 residues. The germline V and J ends were trimmed by 5 bases and 7 bases, with 11 bases remaining between them. The CDR3 DNA sequence: TGTGCCAGCAGTCCTGACTGGGGGACCCAGTACTTC. As protein: CASSPDWGTQYF.

This clonotype was counted many times. Written as DNA, the CDR3 is TGTGCCAGCAGTCCAGGGACAGGTAGGATCGCTTTCTTT. Translation gives CASSPGTGRIAFF. The chain recombines TRBV28 with TRBJ1-1, with 8 bases identical to TRBD1. Germline lookup yields CDR1 MDHEN and CDR2 SYDVKM. V trimming: 5 bases; J trimming: 11 bases; junction bases outside the gene matches: 10. This CDR3 contains 13 residues.

As concerns this clonotype: At one boundary the junction diverges from the germline segment, which might be a read error. This chain joins TRBV12-3 or TRBV12-4 and TRBJ2-3; a possible D gene is TRBD2 (5 bases). The CDR3 length is 19 residues. The CDR3 nucleotides are TGTACCAGCAGTTTTTCCCCCGTAGACTACCTCTATTCTACAGATACGCAGTATTTT. The encoded protein is CTSSFSPVDYLYSTDTQYF.

Ten or more counts support this clonotype. The J gene is TRBJ1-2, the V gene TRBV28; possible D gene TRBD1, 5 bases. The germline V gene has CDR1 MDHEN and CDR2 SYDVKM. This CDR3 comprises 16 residues. V lost 3 bases and J 5 bases, leaving 19 bases between the germline ends. The CDR3 sequence is CASSLGGAALSYGYTF. The CDR3 nucleotides are TGTGCCAGCAGTTTGGGTGGGGCAGCCCTGTCTTATGGCTACACCTTC.

The sample holds many counts of this clonotype. The chain employs TRBV7-2 and TRBJ1-6; D unresolved. The CDR3 spans 16 residues. V lost 3 bases and J lost 0, with 9 bases in between. Per germline, CDR1 SGHTA and CDR2 FQGNSA. CDR3 region: CASSFYQGSYNSPLHF. CDR3 DNA sequence: TGTGCCAGCAGCTTCTATCAAGGCTCCTATAATTCACCCCTCCACTTT.